The 27 T cell receptor beta chains below all came from one sample that was sequenced in a study of T cells in Graves' hyperthyroidism and ophthalmopathy. RNA transcripts served as the template for amplifying TCR beta CDR3 regions. A first-round RT-PCR of the TCR CDR3 used the HTBI primer set. TCRdb re-analysed the multiplex PCR reads in MiXCR, keeping a single row per CDR3 protein. The table lists around 500,000 distinct CDR3 sequences, about an eighth of them singletons. Source material: blood. The receptor source for this set is a woman between 18 and 30 years old with Graves' hyperthyroidism.

The chain combines TRBV15 with TRBJ2-1; D not resolved. V lost 1 base to trimming and J lost 4 bases, with 14 bases between them. This CDR3 comprises 16 residues. CDR1 is LNHNV and CDR2 is YYDKDF in the germline V gene (reference sequence). The CDR3 sequence: CATSRGTRVLYNEQFF. Written as DNA, the CDR3 is TGTGCCACCAGCAGAGGTACGCGTGTCCTTTACAATGAGCAGTTCTTC.

This clonotype was seen many times. CDR3 nucleotides: TGTGCCACCCAATCAGCTAACTATGGCTACACCTTC. Amino acids: CATQSANYGYTF. The V and J genes are TRBV28 and TRBJ1-2, with D uncertain. The CDR3 runs 12 residues. Trimming stripped 10 bases from V and 0 bases from J, with 9 bases between. Germline V gene lookup returns CDR1 MDHEN and CDR2 SYDVKM.

Regarding this clonotype: This sequence may be a read error, since a much larger clone differs from it by one base. The V gene is TRBV11-3, the J gene TRBJ1-2; D may be TRBD1 (6 bases). The germline V and J ends were trimmed by 1 base and 0 bases, with 15 bases remaining between them. This CDR3 spans 17 amino acids. CDR1 SGHNT and CDR2 YENEEA come from the germline V gene. The CDR3 bases are TGTGCCAGCAGCTTAGGGTTATCCCAGGGGTCTAACTATGGCTACACCTTC. Its protein product is CASSLGLSQGSNYGYTF.

This clonotype was detected many times. The CDR3 region is CASRSSYNEQFF. Written as DNA, the CDR3 is TGTGCCAGCCGGAGCTCCTACAATGAGCAGTTCTTC. The V and J genes are TRBV6-1 and TRBJ2-1; D is unresolved. V lost 8 bases to trimming and J lost 0 bases, with 5 bases between them. Germline values: CDR1 MNHNS, CDR2 SASEGT. This CDR3 has 12 residues.

This clonotype was recorded at least ten times. The chain links TRBV19 to TRBJ1-1, with D unresolved. The CDR3 runs to 13 residues. The germline CDR1 and CDR2 sequences are LNHDA and SQIVND (reference sequence). With 3 bases removed from V and 7 bases from J, the gap between germline ends came to 12 bases. DNA for the CDR3: TGTGCCAGTAGTATTGTGGAATTCCGTGAAGCTTTCTTT. It encodes CASSIVEFREAFF.

This clonotype was found a few times. The chain is built from TRBV20-1 and TRBJ1-1, with D maybe TRBD1 (6 bases). Germline V lookup: CDR1 DFQATT, CDR2 SNEGSKA (reference sequence). This CDR3 has 15 residues. Trimming pared 1 base from V and 4 bases from J, leaving 16 bases between. The CDR3 nucleotides are TGCAGTGCTAGAGGGAGGGGGAAACTGGCCACTGAAGCTTTCTTT. Its translation is CSARGRGKLATEAFF.

The rearrangement uses TRBV2 and TRBJ1-2; 7 positions match TRBD1. The CDR3 extends over 13 amino acids. CDR1 and CDR2 from the germline V gene are SNHLY and FYNNEI. Trimming at V came to 6 bases and at J to 6 bases, leaving 7 bases not matched to a gene. Here the CDR3 DNA reads TGTGCCAGCAGAAAGGGAACAGGGGATGGCTACACCTTC. Amino acid sequence: CASRKGTGDGYTF.

In this sample, this clonotype turned up once. The rearrangement joins TRBV12-3 or TRBV12-4 to TRBJ1-1; D is unclear. V lost 4 bases and J lost 0, with 9 bases in between. This CDR3 comprises 14 residues. The CDR3 spells CASSSEHMNTEAFF. The CDR3 coding sequence is TGTGCCAGCAGTTCGGAGCACATGAACACTGAAGCTTTCTTT.

Note on this clonotype: A much larger clonotype is one base distant, so this may be a read error. The chain has TRBV29-1 and TRBJ1-5; 7 positions agree with TRBD1. This CDR3 region has 13 residues. Germline V CDR1 and CDR2: SQVTM, ANQGSEA. Trimming removed 2 bases from V and 11 bases from J; junction bases left unmatched: 9. CDR3 sequence: CSVETGEAQSQHF. CDR3 nucleotides: TGCAGCGTTGAAACAGGGGAGGCACAGTCCCAGCATTTT.

The sample holds many counts of this clonotype. The V gene is TRBV24-1, the J gene TRBJ1-1; D is unresolved. The V gene's germline CDR1 is KGHDR and CDR2 SFDVKD. Trimming removed 4 bases from V and 3 bases from J, with 5 bases in between. This CDR3 spans 12 amino acids. In nucleotides, the CDR3 is TGTGCCACCAGTGACCCAGACACTGAAGCTTTCTTT. This gives the protein CATSDPDTEAFF.

In this sample, this clonotype turned up many times. The chain links TRBV12-3 or TRBV12-4 to TRBJ2-2, with 9 nucleotides matching TRBD1. This CDR3 has 15 residues. V gave up 4 bases and J gave up 3 bases; unmatched junction bases: 3. The CDR3 DNA follows: TGTGCCAGCAGTTCCCGGACAGGGGACACCGGGGAGCTGTTTTTT. Encoded protein: CASSSRTGDTGELFF.

The CDR3 sequence is CASSSSRAGELFF. Written as DNA, the CDR3 is TGTGCCAGCAGTTCCTCACGGGCCGGGGAGCTGTTTTTT. V usage is TRBV6-2 or TRBV6-3 and J usage is TRBJ2-2; D not certain. V dropped 4 bases and J dropped 6 bases, with 9 bases sitting between them. This CDR3 contains 13 residues. Germline V gives CDR1 MNHEY, CDR2 SVGEGT.

CDR3 sequence: CASSLSSGGAFNQPQHF. The CDR3 region has the DNA TGTGCCAGCAGCTTATCTTCAGGAGGAGCCTTCAATCAGCCCCAGCATTTT. The chain uses TRBV7-2 and TRBJ1-5, with D hard to call. The CDR3 contains 17 residues. V was shortened by 2 bases and J by 3 bases, with 17 bases between the two germline ends. Germline loops: CDR1 SGHTA, CDR2 FQGNSA.

This rearrangement joins TRBV12-3 or TRBV12-4 to TRBJ1-2; TRBD1 might be the D (6 bases). This CDR3 spans 13 amino acids. The ends were cut back, 4 bases at V and 8 bases at J, with 14 bases in the middle. The CDR3: CASSWLGGGGYTF. The CDR3 DNA is TGTGCCAGCAGTTGGTTAGGGGGGGGCGGCTACACCTTC.

This clonotype showed up many times. The V and J genes are TRBV6-1 and TRBJ2-1; D is perhaps TRBD1 or TRBD2 (6 bases each). This CDR3 is 15 amino acids long. Germline CDR1 reads MNHNS; CDR2 reads SASEGT. V lost 4 bases to trimming and J lost 6 bases, with 16 bases between them. The CDR3 sequence is CASSVGGWARNEQFF. The CDR3 DNA is TGTGCCAGCAGTGTAGGGGGGTGGGCACGCAATGAGCAGTTCTTC.

This clonotype was counted ten times or more. The V and J genes are TRBV7-2 and TRBJ1-4; D unresolved. The CDR3 sequence is 13 residues long. Germline CDR1 SGHTA, CDR2 FQGNSA. Deletions cut 7 bases from V and 5 bases from J, with 11 bases between. The CDR3 sequence: CASTSRTNEKLFF. CDR3 sequence (DNA): TGTGCCAGCACCTCGAGGACGAATGAAAAACTGTTTTTT. Supplemented by reference TRBV7-2 and TRBJ1-4, the full variable domain reads GAGVSQSPSNKVTEKGKDVELRCDPISGHTALYWYRQSLGQGLEFLIYFQGNSAPDKSGLPSDRFSAERTGGSVSTLTIQRTQQEDSAVYLCASTSRTNEKLFFGSGTQLSVL.

This clonotype was counted at least ten times. V gene TRBV2 combines with J gene TRBJ1-2; D is undetermined. The V and J ends lost 3 bases and 10 bases respectively, with 12 bases between them. Germline CDR1 and CDR2: SNHLY and FYNNEI. This CDR3 has 12 amino acids. In DNA form, the CDR3 reads TGTGCCAGCAGTGATACAGTCGGTTCCTACACCTTC. Translated, it gives CASSDTVGSYTF.

This clonotype was seen ten or more times. The chain employs TRBV28 and TRBJ1-6, with no clear D. The length of the CDR3 is 14 residues. Trimming pared 6 bases from V and 6 bases from J, leaving 12 bases between. The V gene's germline CDR1 is MDHEN and CDR2 SYDVKM. CDR3 residues: CASSLHPGNSPLHF. CDR3 bases: TGTGCCAGCAGCCTCCATCCGGGTAATTCACCCCTCCACTTT.

This clonotype came up many times. This rearrangement joins TRBV7-8 to TRBJ1-4, with no clear D. The CDR3 is made up of 15 amino acids. V gave up 5 bases and J gave up 2 bases, with 12 bases separating them. Germline-derived CDR1 and CDR2 are SGHVS and FQNEAQ. CDR3 protein: CASSLRGGTNEKLFF. The CDR3 bases are TGTGCCAGCAGCCTACGTGGTGGGACTAATGAAAAACTGTTTTTT.

Ten or more counts support this clonotype. The chain is built from TRBV5-1 and TRBJ2-3, with D perhaps given as TRBD1 or TRBD2 (6 bases each). The CDR3 length is 13 residues. Trimming took off 5 bases at V and 4 bases at J, with 11 bases between the two ends. Looked up from germline, CDR1 is SGHRS and CDR2 is YFSETQ. The chain's CDR3 is CASSVRGPDTQYF. CDR3 DNA sequence: TGCGCCAGCAGTGTTCGGGGGCCAGATACGCAGTATTTT.

This clonotype has a handful of counts. V is TRBV14 and J is TRBJ1-2, with D perhaps TRBD1 (5 bases). The CDR3 sequence is 11 residues long. From germline, CDR1 is SGHDN and CDR2 FVKESK. V lost 7 bases, J lost 8 bases, and 11 bases lay in between. CDR3 in amino acids: CASKGLAGYTF. As DNA, the CDR3 is TGTGCCAGCAAGGGGCTCGCGGGCTACACCTTC. Combining the CDR3 with reference TRBV14 and TRBJ1-2 gives the whole variable domain EAGVTQFPSHSVIEKGQTVTLRCDPISGHDNLYWYRRVMGKEIKFLLHFVKESKQDESGMPNNRFLAERTGGTYSTLKVQPAELEDSGVYFCASKGLAGYTFGSGTRLTVV.

There are many counts of this clonotype. The genes are TRBV5-1 and TRBJ2-2; 10 bases are shared with TRBD2. Germline CDR1 reads SGHRS; CDR2 reads YFSETQ. The CDR3 length is 18 residues. Trimming removed 3 bases from V and 5 bases from J; junction bases left unmatched: 13. The CDR3: CASSSAGASGSGTGELFF. CDR3 bases: TGCGCCAGCAGCTCGGCCGGAGCTAGCGGGAGTGGGACCGGGGAGCTGTTTTTT.

This clonotype was detected ten times or more. The chain recombines TRBV20-1 with TRBJ2-1; 9 positions agree with TRBD2. V lost 7 bases, J lost 7 bases, and 17 bases stayed unmatched. Germline CDR1 is DFQATT and CDR2 is SNEGSKA (reference sequence). The CDR3 has 16 amino acids. CDR3 sequence reads: CSVAGLAGSFRNEQFF. Here the CDR3 DNA reads TGCAGTGTCGCCGGTCTAGCGGGATCTTTTCGTAATGAGCAGTTCTTC.

This clonotype appeared a few times. This may come from a read error, since a much larger clone is one base off. The chain uses TRBV4-1 and TRBJ2-7, with a weak D call TRBD1 (6 bases). The CDR3 is 14 amino acids. Germline assignment: CDR1 MGHRA and CDR2 YSYEKL. Trimming pared 4 bases from V and 4 bases from J, leaving 14 bases between. In DNA form, the CDR3 reads TGCGCCAGCAGCCCCGAGGGGGATGGTTACGAGCAGTACGTC. As protein: CASSPEGDGYEQYV.

Ten or more counts support this clonotype. The chain joins TRBV7-9 to TRBJ1-1; D may be TRBD1 (6 bases). Germline CDR1 and CDR2: SEHNR and FQNEAQ (reference sequence). This CDR3 spans 15 amino acids. Trimming removed 5 bases at V and 4 bases at J, with 17 bases between. CDR3 sequence reads: CASSNYRVRGTEAFF. The CDR3 DNA follows: TGTGCCAGCAGCAACTACAGGGTTCGGGGCACTGAAGCTTTCTTT.

This clonotype was detected ten times or more. The chain uses TRBV24-1 and TRBJ1-2; TRBD1 agrees at 7 bases. The CDR3 covers 19 residues. CDR1 is KGHDR and CDR2 is SFDVKD in the germline V gene. J lost 8 bases, V lost 4 bases, and 24 bases had no gene match. CDR3 protein: CATSDHPRFGQESLHGYTF. The CDR3 region has the DNA TGTGCCACCAGTGACCACCCTCGGTTCGGACAGGAAAGTTTGCACGGCTACACCTTC.

J is TRBJ1-1 and V is TRBV9; D is possibly TRBD1 (5 bases). The length of the CDR3 is 14 residues. The V gene lost 0 bases and the J gene lost 7 bases, with 13 bases spanning the gap. Germline CDR1 and CDR2: SGDLS and YYNGEE. CDR3 sequence: CASSVDPRDSEAFF. Here the CDR3 DNA reads TGTGCCAGCAGCGTAGATCCCAGAGACAGTGAAGCTTTCTTT. Supplemented by reference TRBV9 and TRBJ1-1, the full variable domain reads DSGVTQTPKHLITATGQRVTLRCSPRSGDLSVYWYQQSLDQGLQFLIQYYNGEERAKGNILERFSAQQFPDLHSELNLSSLELGDSALYFCASSVDPRDSEAFFGQGTRLTVV.